This TCR beta chain comes out of a study of cytomegalovirus exposure and HLA in healthy donors. The study's findings and limits: A missense DCLRE1C variant was associated with V- and J-gene trimming of TCR beta chains in a later analysis, and an independent cohort replicated the association. Many donors carried some public TCRs, although rarity characterized most TCR sequences.

The length of the CDR3 is 15 residues. From germline, CDR1 is SGHNT and CDR2 YYREEE (reference sequence). Of note for this clone: Its antigen is undetermined. A read error may produce the germline difference seen at one junction end.

Vbeta (60) and Jbeta (13) primers were used in the PCR. Assay used: immunoSEQ multiplex PCR; TCRdb lists only in-frame clones, some missing. Its listing shows about 92,000 clones. The clonotype originates from a man between 45 and 60 years old in good health and CMV-seropositive. This chain uses TRBV5-4 with TRBJ2-3; TRBD1 aligns across 8 bases. The specimen sequenced was PBMCs. The CDR3 nucleotides read TGTGCCACCAGCGACAGGGGAGGCGGCACAGATACGCAGTATTTT. Encoded protein: CATSDRGGGTDTQYF.